A single sample gave rise to the 15 T cell receptor beta chains below, sequenced in a study of T cells expressing NK-cell markers. Reprocessing the 5' RACE reads, TCRdb reports a single entry for every CDR3 protein and omits DNA. The sample has 200,000 to 300,000 distinct CDR3 sequences. Sequences were obtained from blood T cells: a sorted CD56 or NKG2C T cell subset, CD4+ or CD8+ T cells, or bulk PBMC T cells (not recorded which). All receptors come from a woman between 18 and 69 years old in good health.

The rearrangement uses TRBV28 and TRBJ1-5. The CDR3 is 18 residues long. Germline CDR1 MDHEN, CDR2 SYDVKM. The CDR3 spells CASSVPREARVAIQPQHF.

The chain employs TRBV5-5 and TRBJ2-7. CDR1 SGHKS and CDR2 YYEKEE come from the germline V gene (reference sequence). The CDR3 runs to 14 residues. CDR3 amino acids: CASSLVAAAYEQYF.

The V call is TRBV6-2 or TRBV6-3, the J call TRBJ1-6; with no DNA, the TCRdb D assignment of TRBD1 cannot be verified. The CDR3 runs to 13 residues. Looked up from germline, CDR1 is MNHEY and CDR2 is SVGEGT. The CDR3 loop is CASWKGARSPLHF.

The V gene is TRBV5-1, the J gene TRBJ1-5. Germline CDR1 reads SGHRS; CDR2 reads YFSETQ. CDR3 length: 16 residues. The CDR3 reads CASSLEAGPGNQPQHF.

The chain is built from TRBV24-1 and TRBJ2-2; TCRdb's D call, TRBD1, is unchecked because there is no DNA. Germline CDR1 and CDR2: KGHDR and SFDVKD. The CDR3 extends over 16 amino acids. CDR3 sequence: CATTGGTARGTGELFF.

The CDR3 sequence is CASSLRDRVAKNIQYF. This chain connects TRBV4-1 to TRBJ2-4; TCRdb picks TRBD1, but there is no DNA to check that call. The CDR3 has 16 amino acids. The V gene's germline CDR1 is MGHRA and CDR2 YSYEKL.

This chain's CDR3 is CASSPSRVSLALHF. The genes are TRBV12-3 or TRBV12-4 and TRBJ1-6. The CDR3 runs to 14 residues.

The rearrangement joins TRBV4-2 to TRBJ1-2; checking the TCRdb D call of TRBD1 is not possible without DNA. The CDR3 totals 15 residues. Germline assignment: CDR1 LGHNA and CDR2 YNFKEQ. The CDR3 here is CASSQRDRGDYGYTF.

V and J are TRBV5-6 and TRBJ2-5; no DNA is available, so the TRBD2 call from TCRdb remains unchecked. The CDR3 is 15 residues long. Germline V gives CDR1 SGHDT, CDR2 YYEEEE. The CDR3 protein is CASSLPFGPEGTQYF.

The rearrangement joins TRBV20-1 to TRBJ2-3. CDR3 length equals 12 residues. Germline CDR1 reads DFQATT; CDR2 reads SNEGSKA (reference sequence). This chain's CDR3 is CSARQGPDTQYF.

The chain recombines TRBV3-1 with TRBJ1-2. CDR1 is LGHDT, CDR2 YNNKEL, per germline (reference sequence). The CDR3 extends over 15 amino acids. The CDR3: CASSQQDRALYGYTF.

The gene calls are TRBV12-3 or TRBV12-4 and TRBJ2-3. The CDR3 spans 11 residues. CDR3 in amino acids: CASSLQLSLHF.

CDR3 region: CASTPRATSNTEAFF. The chain couples TRBV12-3 or TRBV12-4 to TRBJ1-1. The CDR3 totals 15 residues.

The chain carries TRBV7-2 and TRBJ1-2; the D call from TCRdb, TRBD1, cannot be confirmed without DNA. Germline CDR1 and CDR2: SGHTA and FQGNSA. CDR3 size: 12 residues. This chain's CDR3 is CASSSTDRVETF.

The chain recombines TRBV13 with TRBJ2-7; TCRdb lists TRBD2, though no DNA is available to test this call. CDR3 length: 17 residues. Germline V lookup: CDR1 PRHDT, CDR2 FYEKMQ (reference sequence). CDR3 loop: CASTPGRGSGGSYEQYF.